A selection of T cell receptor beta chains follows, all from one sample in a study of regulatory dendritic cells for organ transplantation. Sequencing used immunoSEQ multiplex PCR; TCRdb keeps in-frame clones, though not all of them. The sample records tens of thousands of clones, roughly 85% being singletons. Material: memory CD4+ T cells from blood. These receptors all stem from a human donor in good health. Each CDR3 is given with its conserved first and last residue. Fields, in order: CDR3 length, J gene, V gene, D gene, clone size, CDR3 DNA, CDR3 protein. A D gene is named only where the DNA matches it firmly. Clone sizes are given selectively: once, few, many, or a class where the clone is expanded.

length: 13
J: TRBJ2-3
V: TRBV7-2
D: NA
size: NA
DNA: TGTGCCAGCAGCTACGATTACACAGATACGCAGTATTTT
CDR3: CASSYDYTDTQYF

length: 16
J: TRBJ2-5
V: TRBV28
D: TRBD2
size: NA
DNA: TGTGCCAGCAGTTTAATCCCTAGCGGCCCCCAAGAGACCCAGTACTTC
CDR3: CASSLIPSGPQETQYF

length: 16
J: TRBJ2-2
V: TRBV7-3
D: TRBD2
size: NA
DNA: TGTGCCAGCAGCTCCGGGGGGACCCGACTGGGCGGGGAGCTGTTTTTT
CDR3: CASSSGGTRLGGELFF

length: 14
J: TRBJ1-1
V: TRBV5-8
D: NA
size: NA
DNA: TGTGCCAGCAGCTTGGGCAGGGGACGTACTGAAGCTTTCTTT
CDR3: CASSLGRGRTEAFF

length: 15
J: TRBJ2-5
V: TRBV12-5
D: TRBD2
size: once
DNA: TGTGCTAGTGGTTTGGCCATTAGCGGGAGAGAGACCCAGTACTTC
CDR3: CASGLAISGRETQYF

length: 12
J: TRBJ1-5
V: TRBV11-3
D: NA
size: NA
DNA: TGTGCCAGCAGCAGGTCGTGTTGGGTCGGGCATTTT
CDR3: CASSRSCWVGHF

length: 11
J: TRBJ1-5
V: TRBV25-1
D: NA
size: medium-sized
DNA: TGTGCCGCGGGGGACAATCAGCCCCAGCATTTT
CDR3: CAAGDNQPQHF

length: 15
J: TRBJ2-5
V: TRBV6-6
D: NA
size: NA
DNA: TGTGCCAGCAGTTACACCCAGGGGTCGAGGGAGACCCAGTACTTC
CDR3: CASSYTQGSRETQYF

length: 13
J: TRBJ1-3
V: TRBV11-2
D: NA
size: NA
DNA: TGTGCCAGCAGCTTAACAGTTAGGAACACCATATATTTT
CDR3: CASSLTVRNTIYF

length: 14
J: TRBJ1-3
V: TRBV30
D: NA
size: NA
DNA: TGTGCCTGGAGTCAGGGAAGGTCTGGAAACACCATATATTTT
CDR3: CAWSQGRSGNTIYF

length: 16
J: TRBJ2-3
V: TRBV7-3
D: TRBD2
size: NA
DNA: TGTGCCAGCAGCCGCTCCGTCCGGGAGGGCACAGATACGCAGTATTTT
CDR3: CASSRSVREGTDTQYF

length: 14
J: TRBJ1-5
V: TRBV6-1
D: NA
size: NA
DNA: TGTGCCAGCAGTGAGTTGGAGGAGAATCAGCCCCAGCATTTT
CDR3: CASSELEENQPQHF

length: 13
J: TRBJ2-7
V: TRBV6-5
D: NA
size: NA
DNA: TGTGCCAGCAGTTGGGTGAAAGAGGGCGAGCAGTACTTC
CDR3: CASSWVKEGEQYF

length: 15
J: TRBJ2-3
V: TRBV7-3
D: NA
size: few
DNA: TGTGCCAGCAGCTTTGATGGACTCAGCACAGATACGCAGTATTTT
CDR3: CASSFDGLSTDTQYF

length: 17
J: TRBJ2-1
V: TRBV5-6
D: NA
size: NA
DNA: TGTGCCAGCAGCTTCACGGACGGATCCTGGGGCTACAATGAGCAGTTCTTC
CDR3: CASSFTDGSWGYNEQFF

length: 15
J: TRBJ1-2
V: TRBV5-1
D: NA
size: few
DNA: TGCGCCAGCAGCTTGGGGTCTGGCGTCAGCCCGGCCTACACCTTC
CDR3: CASSLGSGVSPAYTF

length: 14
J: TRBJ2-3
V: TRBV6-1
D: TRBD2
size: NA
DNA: TGTGCCATCACTAGCGGATTGGGCACAGATACGCAGTATTTT
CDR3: CAITSGLGTDTQYF

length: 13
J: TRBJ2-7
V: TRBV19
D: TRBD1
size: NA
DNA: TGTGCCAGTAGTACTGACAGGGGCTACGAGCAGTACTTC
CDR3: CASSTDRGYEQYF

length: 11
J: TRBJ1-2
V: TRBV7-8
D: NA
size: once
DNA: TGTGCCAGCAGCTTAGGCGGCGGCTACACCTTC
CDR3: CASSLGGGYTF

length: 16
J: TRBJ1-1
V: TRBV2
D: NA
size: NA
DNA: TGTGCCAGCAGTGAAATGTTGCGGCCAGGGAACACTGAAGCTTTCTTT
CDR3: CASSEMLRPGNTEAFF